The TCR beta chain under discussion was sequenced for a study of shared clonotypes between healthy human individuals. Findings and caveats of the study: Generation probability values for non-shared clonotypes were lower than those for clonotypes shared by all four donors.

This CDR3 spans 16 amino acids. Germline values: CDR1 SGHRS, CDR2 YFSETQ. J was trimmed by 1 base and V by 4 bases; bases with no gene match: 4. As to this clone: Its antigen is unidentified.

The protocol was immunoSEQ multiplex PCR, while the TCRdb copy is restricted to in-frame clones and leaves out a portion. The sample shows about 2 million clones, approximately 95% of them seen only once. The sample taken for sequencing was naive CD4+ T cells sorted from blood. As for subset: CD45RA+ positively selected. This chain links TRBV5-1 with TRBJ2-2; 10 bases match TRBD1. The clonotype comes from a man between 18 and 35 years old in good health. CDR3 coding DNA: TGCGCCAGCAGCCCTGGGGACAGGGGGAACACCGGGGAGCTGTTTTTT. It is translated as CASSPGDRGNTGELFF. The whole variable domain, remainder taken from reference TRBV5-1 and TRBJ2-2, is KAGVTQTPRYLIKTRGQQVTLSCSPISGHRSVSWYQQTPGQGLQFLFEYFSETQRNKGNFPGRFSGRQFSNSRSEMNVSTLELGDSALYLCASSPGDRGNTGELFFGEGSRLTVL.